This TCR beta chain comes out of a study of OX40 agonist ivuxolimab in advanced cancers. With respect to the entire study: Ivuxolimab was a fully human IgG2 agonistic monoclonal antibody targeting the costimulatory receptor OX40 (CD134). Intravenous ivuxolimab was administered to patients every 2 weeks at six dose levels: 0.01, 0.1, 0.3, 1.5, 3 and 10 mg/kg. Of the roughly 51 patients in dose escalation, about 20 had hepatocellular carcinoma, around 15 had melanoma, 9 had renal cell carcinoma and 9 had head and neck cancer. A male proportion of 75% to 85% and a mean age of 60 years, ranging from 23 to 79, were recorded for the dose-escalation cohort. Prior anti-PD-1, anti-PD-L1 or anti-CTLA-4 therapy was permitted, and checkpoint inhibitors had been received by more than 35% of dose-escalation patients. Partial responses occurred in three dose-escalation patients: two with cutaneous melanoma and one with hepatocellular carcinoma. The purpose of peripheral TCRbeta sequencing was to test whether ivuxolimab changed TCR sequence diversity and led to clonal T-cell expansion. The paper describes the monotherapy dose-escalation part (N of about 57 patients) of the phase I trial of ivuxolimab. General findings and caveats noted by the study authors: After ivuxolimab, expanded clones were on average more numerous among CD8+ T cells than among CD4+ T cells. Low levels of normalized T-cell clonal expansion were also seen in some patients who did not respond. In partial responders in the 0.1-3.0 mg/kg groups, normalized peripheral clonal expansion was found to be among the lowest, especially among CD8+ T cells. Antigen specificity was not determined for the clonally expanded peripheral T cells. Clonal expansion of both CD4+ and CD8+ blood T cells was observed from baseline to week 6 at doses 0.1 to 3.0 mg/kg.

Comment on this clone: The target of this receptor is not known. The input lacks base qualities; no much larger clone sits a single base away.

Genomic DNA was extracted from sorted cells for sequencing of the TCRbeta CDR3 region. TCRbeta CDR3 regions were sequenced using the immunoSEQ Assay. The immuneACCESS repertoire file appears here via TCRdb, limited to in-frame rearrangements. These files lack a portion of the clones; in checked studies, under half of the deficit traces to unresolved V genes, and the cause of the others is not known. The sample table lists 65,000 to 100,000 clones, roughly 88% of them with a count of one. The ten biggest clones cover about 4% of the sample. Relative to germline, V is 10 bases shorter and J is 7 bases shorter, with 12 bases between their ends. The CDR3 spans 11 residues, from the cysteine through the phenylalanine. The only DNA kept is the CDR3, 33 bases in frame from the first base. As encoded in the germline V gene, CDR1 is SNHLY while CDR2 is FYNNEI. The trial excluded patients who had a history of autoimmune disease or who were on systemic immunosuppression. Peripheral blood for TCR sequencing was collected from all dose cohorts at baseline, on cycle 4 day 1, and on cycle 7 day 1. The samples were drawn from a first-in-human, open-label, multicenter phase I dose-escalation trial of ivuxolimab. Adults with locally advanced or metastatic head and neck squamous cell, hepatocellular, melanoma or renal cell carcinoma were enrolled in the trial. CD4+ and CD8+ T cells were sorted separately from peripheral blood before TCR sequencing.

Source: CD4+ or CD8+ T cells sorted from blood, taken in a trial of the OX40 agonist ivuxolimab. The sequence joins TRBV2 to TRBJ2-3, with no D gene named confidently. This receptor was obtained from an adult with an advanced solid tumor such as melanoma, head and neck, liver or kidney cancer. The CDR3 is CATFKRNTQYF. The nucleotide sequence is given as TGTGCCACCTTTAAGCGAAATACGCAGTATTTT.